The T cell receptor beta chain under discussion was sequenced for a study of cytomegalovirus exposure and HLA in healthy donors. Study-wide points: According to reports, the classifier identified cytomegalovirus status with high specificity and sensitivity.

Profiled with immunoSEQ multiplex PCR; TCRdb holds only in-frame clones, not every one. The profile covers over 90,000 clones, with roughly 94% appearing a single time and roughly 0.89% taken by the ten largest. Comment on this clone: Its antigen is still unknown.

The receptor comes from a woman under 30 in good health and CMV-seronegative. The sequenced sample consisted of PBMCs.

This chain's CDR3 is CASSLQGADQPQHF. DNA for the CDR3: TGTGCCAGCAGCCTACAGGGGGCGGATCAGCCCCAGCATTTT. The chain employs TRBV5-6 and TRBJ1-5; 9 nucleotides align to TRBD1. The J segment lost 5 bases and the V segment lost 4 bases, leaving 4 bases of the junction unmatched. This CDR3 contains 14 residues. Germline CDR1 is SGHDT and CDR2 is YYEEEE.